These T cell receptor beta chains were read from a single sample in a study of graft-versus-host responses after intestinal transplantation. For these receptors, no antigen is known. Method: immunoSEQ multiplex PCR; TCRdb's copy keeps in-frame clones and lacks some. The table includes tens of thousands of clones, over 90% detected once. This material consisted of unstimulated CD4+ T cells sorted from spleen or lymph node cells, taken before transplant. These receptor sequences come from a human donor who was the organ donor for an intestinal transplant. Both conserved end residues are part of each CDR3. Clone size is stated in some rows and not others, as once, few, many or a class when expanded.

V gene,J gene,clone size,CDR3 protein
TRBV5-1,TRBJ2-3,NA,CASSLVVVGSSTDTQYF
TRBV9,TRBJ2-2,NA,CASRRVDGELFF
TRBV5-1,TRBJ2-7,NA,CASSLAQDRRSYEQYF
TRBV7-3,TRBJ1-2,NA,CASGTHGTYGYTF
TRBV9,TRBJ1-1,NA,CASNPGAPGQNTEAFF
TRBV7-9,TRBJ2-3,NA,CASSSGLAGGGDTQYF
TRBV2,NA,NA,CASRIERTETYEQYF
TRBV5-6,TRBJ2-1,NA,CASSLGGNEQFF
TRBV6-1,TRBJ2-3,NA,CASTELAGGHDTQYF
TRBV30,TRBJ1-1,once,CAWSVNTEAFF
TRBV11-2,TRBJ2-3,NA,CASSGGTSGDTQYF
TRBV7-2,TRBJ1-4,NA,CASSLARPSEKLFF
TRBV7-8,TRBJ1-5,NA,CASSLTYGTGGIQPQHF
TRBV7-8,TRBJ1-2,NA,CASSLLGGLNSQGYTF
TRBV6-1,TRBJ2-5,once,CASSEGGSLETQYF
TRBV5-1,TRBJ1-2,NA,CASSLEAGGYTF
TRBV5-8,TRBJ2-5,NA,CASSLERQGKETQYF
TRBV19,TRBJ1-1,NA,CASSISINGAEAFF
TRBV2,TRBJ1-6,NA,CATQRSENSPLHF
TRBV9,TRBJ2-5,NA,CASSAGSIFQETQYF
TRBV28,TRBJ1-6,NA,CASRTPNSPLHF
TRBV18,TRBJ2-5,NA,CASSPPQGYQETQYF
TRBV4-3,TRBJ1-4,NA,CASSPEPRDELFF
TRBV19,TRBJ1-2,NA,CASIPPGQFYGYTF
TRBV4-2,TRBJ2-5,NA,CASSQGARGKETQYF
TRBV29-1,TRBJ2-5,NA,CSARDRGTETQYF
TRBV20-1,TRBJ2-5,NA,CSARFRETQYF
TRBV10-3,TRBJ2-3,NA,CAISDGEGTQYF
TRBV19,TRBJ2-5,NA,CASSKSPRVLAGPLQETQYF
TRBV5-4,TRBJ1-4,NA,CASSGTGLPNEKLFF
TRBV5-4,TRBJ2-1,NA,CASSLPRGEQFF
TRBV7-2,TRBJ1-6,NA,CASSQDRHSPLHF
TRBV7-2,TRBJ1-1,once,CASSLVVRDTEAFF
TRBV10-2,TRBJ2-1,NA,CASSELGGPYNEQFF
TRBV4-3,TRBJ1-1,NA,CASSQDLATREAFF
TRBV30,TRBJ1-2,NA,CAGGAFYGYTF
TRBV6-5,TRBJ1-6,NA,CASSWVLDNSPLHF
TRBV2,TRBJ2-3,NA,CASSERWGIKDTQYF
TRBV19,TRBJ1-2,NA,CASSIPREGASYGYTF